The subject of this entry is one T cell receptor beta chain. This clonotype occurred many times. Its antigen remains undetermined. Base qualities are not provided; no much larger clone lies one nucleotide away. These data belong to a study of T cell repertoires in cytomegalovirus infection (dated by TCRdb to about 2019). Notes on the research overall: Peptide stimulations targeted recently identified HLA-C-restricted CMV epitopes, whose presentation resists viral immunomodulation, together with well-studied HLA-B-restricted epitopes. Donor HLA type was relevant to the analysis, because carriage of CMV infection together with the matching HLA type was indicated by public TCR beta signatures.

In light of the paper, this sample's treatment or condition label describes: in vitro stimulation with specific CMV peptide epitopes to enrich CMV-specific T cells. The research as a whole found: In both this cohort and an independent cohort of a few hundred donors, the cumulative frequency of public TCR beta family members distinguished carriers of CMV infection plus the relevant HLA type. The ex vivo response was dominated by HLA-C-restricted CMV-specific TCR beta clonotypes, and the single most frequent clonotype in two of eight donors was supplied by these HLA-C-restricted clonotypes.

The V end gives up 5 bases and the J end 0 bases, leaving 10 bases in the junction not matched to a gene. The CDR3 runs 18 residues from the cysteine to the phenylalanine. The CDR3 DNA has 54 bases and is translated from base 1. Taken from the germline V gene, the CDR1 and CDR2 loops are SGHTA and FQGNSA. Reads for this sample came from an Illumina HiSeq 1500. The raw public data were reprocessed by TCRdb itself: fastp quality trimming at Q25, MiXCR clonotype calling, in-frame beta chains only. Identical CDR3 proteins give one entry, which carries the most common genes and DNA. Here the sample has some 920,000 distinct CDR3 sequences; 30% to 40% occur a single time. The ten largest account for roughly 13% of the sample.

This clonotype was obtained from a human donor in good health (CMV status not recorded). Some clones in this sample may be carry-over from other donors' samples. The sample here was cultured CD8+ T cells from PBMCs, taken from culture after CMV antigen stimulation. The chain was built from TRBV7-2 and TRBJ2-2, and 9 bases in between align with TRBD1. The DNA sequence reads TGTGCCAGCAGCCCGAACCGGGACAGGGCTTCGAACACCGGGGAGCTGTTTTTT. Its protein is CASSPNRDRASNTGELFF.